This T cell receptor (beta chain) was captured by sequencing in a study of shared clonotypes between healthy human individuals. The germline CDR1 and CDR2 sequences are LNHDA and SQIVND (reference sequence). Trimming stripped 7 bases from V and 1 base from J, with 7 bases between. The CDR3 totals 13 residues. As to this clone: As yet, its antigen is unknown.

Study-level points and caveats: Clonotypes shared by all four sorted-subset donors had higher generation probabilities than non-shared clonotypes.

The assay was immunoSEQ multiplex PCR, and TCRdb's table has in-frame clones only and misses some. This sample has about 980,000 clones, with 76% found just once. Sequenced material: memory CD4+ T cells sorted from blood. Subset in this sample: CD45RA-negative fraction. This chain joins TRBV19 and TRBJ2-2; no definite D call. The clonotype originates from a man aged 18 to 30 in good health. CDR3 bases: TGTGCCAGTACCCCGCTGAACACCGGGGAGCTGTTTTTT. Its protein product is CASTPLNTGELFF.